The clone carrying this T cell receptor (beta chain) was counted a few times. Its specificity is unknown. These data belong to a study of blood T cells in healthy people across ages. Germline CDR1 and CDR2: SGHTA and FQGNSA. CDR3 size: 16 residues. V was pared by 4 bases and J by 4 bases, with 9 bases of the junction left unmatched. Regarding the study as a whole: PBMC samples, being unsorted, prevented any conclusive comparison of naive and antigen-experienced cells. Underestimates were what the diversity estimates from one million T cells were considered to be.

Sample-barcoded 5' priming and a J-beta primer mix drove a second PCR of roughly 6 to 12 cycles. Every cDNA molecule bore a tag from a template-switch adaptor containing 12 random nucleotides. From the 5' RACE reads, TCRdb called clonotypes with MiXCR, one entry per CDR3 protein. The repertoire holds about 1.8 million distinct CDR3 sequences, with around 50% as singletons. The genes are TRBV7-2 and TRBJ2-5; 10 nucleotides line up with TRBD1. Sequenced material: blood. This clonotype was sampled from a woman between 40 and 55 years old in good health. The CDR3 DNA reads TGTGCCAGCAGCTCACTCGGGACAGGGGCGGCAGAGACCCAGTACTTC. As protein: CASSSLGTGAAETQYF.